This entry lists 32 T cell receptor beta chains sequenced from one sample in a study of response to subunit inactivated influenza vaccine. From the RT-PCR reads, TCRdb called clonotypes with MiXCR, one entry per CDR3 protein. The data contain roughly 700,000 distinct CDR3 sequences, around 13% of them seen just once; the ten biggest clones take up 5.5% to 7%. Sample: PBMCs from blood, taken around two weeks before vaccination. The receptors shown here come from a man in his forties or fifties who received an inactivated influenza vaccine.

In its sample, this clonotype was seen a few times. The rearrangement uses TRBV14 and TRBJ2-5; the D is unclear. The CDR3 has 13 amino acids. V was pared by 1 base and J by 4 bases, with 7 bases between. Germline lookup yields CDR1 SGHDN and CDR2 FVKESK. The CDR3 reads CASSQGPAETQYF. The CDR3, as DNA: TGTGCCAGCAGCCAAGGCCCAGCAGAGACCCAGTACTTC.

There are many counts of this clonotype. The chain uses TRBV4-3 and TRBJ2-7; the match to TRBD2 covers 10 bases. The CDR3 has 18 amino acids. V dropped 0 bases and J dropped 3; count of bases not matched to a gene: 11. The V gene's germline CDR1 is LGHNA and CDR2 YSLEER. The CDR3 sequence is CASSQEWGLASGSYEQYF. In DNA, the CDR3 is TGCGCCAGCAGCCAAGAATGGGGATTGGCTAGCGGGAGCTACGAGCAGTACTTC.

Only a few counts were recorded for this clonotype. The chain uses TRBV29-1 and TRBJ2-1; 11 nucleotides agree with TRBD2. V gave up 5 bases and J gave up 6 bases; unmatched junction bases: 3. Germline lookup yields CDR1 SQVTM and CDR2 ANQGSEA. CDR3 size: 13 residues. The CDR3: CSVLGLAGNEQFF. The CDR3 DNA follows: TGCAGCGTTCTAGGACTAGCGGGCAATGAGCAGTTCTTC.

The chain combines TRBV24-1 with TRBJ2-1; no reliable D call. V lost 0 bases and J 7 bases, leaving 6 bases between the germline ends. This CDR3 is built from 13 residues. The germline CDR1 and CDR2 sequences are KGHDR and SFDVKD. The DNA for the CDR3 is TGTGCCACCAGTGATTTGGAGCAGAATGAGCAGTTCTTC. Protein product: CATSDLEQNEQFF.

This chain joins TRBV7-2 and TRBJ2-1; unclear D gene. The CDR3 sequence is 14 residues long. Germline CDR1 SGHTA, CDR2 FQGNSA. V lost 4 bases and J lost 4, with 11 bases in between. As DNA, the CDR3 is TGTGCCAGCAGCTCCCCGGACGTATACAATGAGCAGTTCTTC. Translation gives CASSSPDVYNEQFF.

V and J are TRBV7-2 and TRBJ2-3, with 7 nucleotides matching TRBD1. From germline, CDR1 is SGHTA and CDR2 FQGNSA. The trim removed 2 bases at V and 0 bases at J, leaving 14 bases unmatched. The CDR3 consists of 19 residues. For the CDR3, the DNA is TGTGCCAGCAGCTTAAGCGACAGGGCGGTCTCGGGTAGCACAGATACGCAGTATTTT. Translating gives CASSLSDRAVSGSTDTQYF.

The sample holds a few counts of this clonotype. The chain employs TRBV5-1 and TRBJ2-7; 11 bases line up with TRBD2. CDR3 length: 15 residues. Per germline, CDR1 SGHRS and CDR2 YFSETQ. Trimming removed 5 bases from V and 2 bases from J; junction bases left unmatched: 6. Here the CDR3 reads CASSWTSGPTYEQYF. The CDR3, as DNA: TGCGCCAGCAGTTGGACTAGCGGGCCTACCTACGAGCAGTACTTC.

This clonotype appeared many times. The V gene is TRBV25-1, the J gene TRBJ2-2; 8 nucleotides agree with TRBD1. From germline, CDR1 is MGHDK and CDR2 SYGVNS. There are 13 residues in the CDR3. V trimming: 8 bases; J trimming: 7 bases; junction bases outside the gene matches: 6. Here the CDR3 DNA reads TGTGCCAGCGGACAGGGAACGAGCGGGGAGCTGTTTTTT. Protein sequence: CASGQGTSGELFF.

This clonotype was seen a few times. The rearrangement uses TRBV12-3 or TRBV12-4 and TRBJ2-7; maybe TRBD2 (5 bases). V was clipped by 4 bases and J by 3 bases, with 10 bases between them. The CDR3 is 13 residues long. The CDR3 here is CASSYRSGYEQYF. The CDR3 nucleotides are TGTGCCAGCAGTTACCGGAGCGGCTACGAGCAGTACTTC.

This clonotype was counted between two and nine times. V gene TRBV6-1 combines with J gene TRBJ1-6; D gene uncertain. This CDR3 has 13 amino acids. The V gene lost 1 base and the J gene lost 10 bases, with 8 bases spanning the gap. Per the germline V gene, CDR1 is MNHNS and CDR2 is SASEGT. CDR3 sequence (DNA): TGTGCCAGCAGTGAAGTTCGGGTGTCACCCCTCCACTTT. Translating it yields CASSEVRVSPLHF.

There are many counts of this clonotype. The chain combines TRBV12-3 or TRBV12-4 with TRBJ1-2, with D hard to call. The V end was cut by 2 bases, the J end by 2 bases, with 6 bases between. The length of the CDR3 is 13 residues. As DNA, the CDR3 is TGTGCCAGCAGTTTATTGGGGAACTATGGCTACACCTTC. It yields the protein CASSLLGNYGYTF.

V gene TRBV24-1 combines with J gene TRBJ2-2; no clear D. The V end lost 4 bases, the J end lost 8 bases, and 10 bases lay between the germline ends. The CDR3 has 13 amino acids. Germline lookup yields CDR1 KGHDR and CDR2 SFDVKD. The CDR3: CATSEVFKGELFF. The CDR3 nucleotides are TGTGCCACCAGTGAAGTCTTCAAGGGGGAGCTGTTTTTT.

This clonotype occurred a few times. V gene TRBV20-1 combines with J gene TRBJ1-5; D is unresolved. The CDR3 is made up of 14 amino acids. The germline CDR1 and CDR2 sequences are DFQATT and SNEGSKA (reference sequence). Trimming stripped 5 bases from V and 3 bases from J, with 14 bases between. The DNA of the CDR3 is TGCAGTGCTCTAGATCGACGGACCAATCAGCCCCAGCATTTT. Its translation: CSALDRRTNQPQHF.

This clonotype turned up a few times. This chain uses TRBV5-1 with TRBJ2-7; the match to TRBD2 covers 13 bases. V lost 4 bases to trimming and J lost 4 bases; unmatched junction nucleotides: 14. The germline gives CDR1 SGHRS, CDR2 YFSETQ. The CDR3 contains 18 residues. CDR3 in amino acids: CASSITSGRARFEYEQYF. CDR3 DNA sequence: TGCGCCAGCAGCATTACTAGCGGGAGGGCCAGATTCGAGTACGAGCAGTACTTC.

The CDR3 sequence: CASSQGPDRGNEQFF. CDR3 coding DNA: TGCGCCAGCAGCCAAGGGCCAGACAGGGGGAATGAGCAGTTCTTC. The rearrangement uses TRBV4-3 and TRBJ2-1; 9 bases align to TRBD1. Looked up from germline, CDR1 is LGHNA and CDR2 is YSLEER. This CDR3 comprises 15 residues. V dropped 1 base and J dropped 7; count of bases not matched to a gene: 5.

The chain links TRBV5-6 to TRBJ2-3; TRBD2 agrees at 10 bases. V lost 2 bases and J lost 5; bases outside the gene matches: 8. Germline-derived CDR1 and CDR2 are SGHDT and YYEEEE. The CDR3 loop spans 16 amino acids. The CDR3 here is CASSFRLAGVRDTQYF. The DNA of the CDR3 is TGTGCCAGCAGCTTTCGGCTAGCGGGGGTTAGAGATACGCAGTATTTT.

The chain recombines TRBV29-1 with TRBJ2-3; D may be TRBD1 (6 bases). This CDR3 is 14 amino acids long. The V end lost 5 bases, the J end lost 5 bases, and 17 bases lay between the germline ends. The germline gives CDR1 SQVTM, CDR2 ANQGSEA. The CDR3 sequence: CSVLPGVDGDTQYF. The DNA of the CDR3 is TGCAGCGTTCTCCCAGGGGTGGATGGAGATACGCAGTATTTT.

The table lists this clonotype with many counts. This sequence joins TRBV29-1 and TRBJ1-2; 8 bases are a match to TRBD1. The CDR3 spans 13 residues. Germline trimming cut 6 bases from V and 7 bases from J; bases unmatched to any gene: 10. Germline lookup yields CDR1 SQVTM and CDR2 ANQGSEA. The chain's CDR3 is CSVPNGQGRGYTF. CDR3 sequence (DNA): TGCAGCGTACCAAATGGACAGGGCCGTGGCTACACCTTC.

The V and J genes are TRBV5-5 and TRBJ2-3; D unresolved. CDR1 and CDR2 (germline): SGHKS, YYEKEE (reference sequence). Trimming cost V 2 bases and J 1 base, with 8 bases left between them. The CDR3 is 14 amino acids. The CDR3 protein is CASSFYMGTDTQYF. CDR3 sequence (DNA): TGTGCCAGCAGCTTTTATATGGGCACAGATACGCAGTATTTT.

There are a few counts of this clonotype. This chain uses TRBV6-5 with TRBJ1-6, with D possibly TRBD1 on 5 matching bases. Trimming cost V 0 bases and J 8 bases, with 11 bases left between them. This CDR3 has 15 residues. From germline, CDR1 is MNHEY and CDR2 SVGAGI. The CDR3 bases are TGTGCCAGCAGTTACTCGATCGCGGGGGATTCACCCCTCCACTTT. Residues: CASSYSIAGDSPLHF.

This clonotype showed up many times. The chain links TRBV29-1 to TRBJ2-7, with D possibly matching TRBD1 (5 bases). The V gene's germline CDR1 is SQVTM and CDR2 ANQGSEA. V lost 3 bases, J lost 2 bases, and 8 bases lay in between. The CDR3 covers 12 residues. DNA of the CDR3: TGCAGCGTTGAGGGGCAGCCCTACGAGCAGTACTTC. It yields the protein CSVEGQPYEQYF.

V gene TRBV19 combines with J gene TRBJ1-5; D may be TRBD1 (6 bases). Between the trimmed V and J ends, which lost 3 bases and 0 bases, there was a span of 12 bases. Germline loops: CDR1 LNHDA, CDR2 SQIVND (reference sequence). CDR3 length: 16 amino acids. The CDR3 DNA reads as TGTGCCAGTAGTATCGTAGGGGGAAGTAGCAATCAGCCCCAGCATTTT. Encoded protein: CASSIVGGSSNQPQHF.

The CDR3 is CASSLGFVGTQYF. CDR3 in DNA: TGTGCCAGCAGCTTAGGCTTTGTCGGGACCCAGTACTTC. The rearrangement uses TRBV7-2 and TRBJ2-5; no definite D call. The ends were cut back, 1 base at V and 7 bases at J, with 10 bases in the middle. The germline V gene has CDR1 SGHTA and CDR2 FQGNSA. The CDR3 runs 13 residues.

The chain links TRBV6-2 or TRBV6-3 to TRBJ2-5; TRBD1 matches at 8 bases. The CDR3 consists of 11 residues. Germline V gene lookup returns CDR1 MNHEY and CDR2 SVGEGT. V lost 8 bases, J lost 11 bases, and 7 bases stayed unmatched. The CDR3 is CASGTTGAQYF. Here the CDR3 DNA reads TGTGCCAGCGGTACGACAGGGGCACAGTACTTC.

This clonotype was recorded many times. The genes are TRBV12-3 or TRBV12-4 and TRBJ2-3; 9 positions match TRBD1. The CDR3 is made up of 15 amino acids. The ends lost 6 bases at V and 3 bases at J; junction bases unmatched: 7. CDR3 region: CASRPRDRATDTQYF. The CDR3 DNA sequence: TGTGCCAGCAGACCCCGGGACAGGGCTACAGATACGCAGTATTTT.

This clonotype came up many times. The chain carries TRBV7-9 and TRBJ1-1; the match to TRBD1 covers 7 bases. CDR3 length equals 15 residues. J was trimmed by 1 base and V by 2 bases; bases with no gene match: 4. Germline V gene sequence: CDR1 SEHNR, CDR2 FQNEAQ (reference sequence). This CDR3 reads CASSLITGENTEAFF. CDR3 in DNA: TGTGCCAGCAGCTTAATCACAGGGGAGAACACTGAAGCTTTCTTT.

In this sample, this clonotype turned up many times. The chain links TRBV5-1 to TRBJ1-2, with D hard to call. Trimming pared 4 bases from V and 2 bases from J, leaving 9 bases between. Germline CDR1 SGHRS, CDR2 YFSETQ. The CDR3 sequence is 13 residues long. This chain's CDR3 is CASSPAGNYGYTF. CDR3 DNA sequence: TGCGCCAGCAGCCCTGCTGGAAACTATGGCTACACCTTC.

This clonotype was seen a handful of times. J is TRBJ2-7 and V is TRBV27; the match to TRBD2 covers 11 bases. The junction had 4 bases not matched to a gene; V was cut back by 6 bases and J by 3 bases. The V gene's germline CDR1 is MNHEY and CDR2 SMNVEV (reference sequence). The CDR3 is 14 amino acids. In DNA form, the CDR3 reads TGTGCCAGCAGCACTAGCGGGAGTTACTACGAGCAGTACTTC. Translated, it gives CASSTSGSYYEQYF.

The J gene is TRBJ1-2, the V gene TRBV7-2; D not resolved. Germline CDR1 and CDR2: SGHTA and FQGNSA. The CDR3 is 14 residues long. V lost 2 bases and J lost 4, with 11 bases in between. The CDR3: CASSLNRNLYGYTF. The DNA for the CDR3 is TGTGCCAGCAGCTTAAATAGAAACCTCTATGGCTACACCTTC. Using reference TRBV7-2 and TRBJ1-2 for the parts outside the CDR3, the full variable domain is GAGVSQSPSNKVTEKGKDVELRCDPISGHTALYWYRQSLGQGLEFLIYFQGNSAPDKSGLPSDRFSAERTGGSVSTLTIQRTQQEDSAVYLCASSLNRNLYGYTFGSGTRLTVV.

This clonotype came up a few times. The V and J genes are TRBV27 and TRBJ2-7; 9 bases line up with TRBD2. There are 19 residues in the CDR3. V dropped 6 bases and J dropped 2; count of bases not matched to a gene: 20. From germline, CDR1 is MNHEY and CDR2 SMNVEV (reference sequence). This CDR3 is CASSPIGRIQTSGTYEQYF. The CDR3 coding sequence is TGTGCCAGCAGCCCGATCGGGCGGATTCAGACTAGCGGAACCTACGAGCAGTACTTC.

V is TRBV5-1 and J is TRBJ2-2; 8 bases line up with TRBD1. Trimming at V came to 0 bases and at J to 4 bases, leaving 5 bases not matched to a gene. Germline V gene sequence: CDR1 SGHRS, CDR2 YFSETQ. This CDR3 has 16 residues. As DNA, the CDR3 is TGCGCCAGCAGCTTGGCCGGACAGGGCGTCACCGGGGAGCTGTTTTTT. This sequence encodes CASSLAGQGVTGELFF.

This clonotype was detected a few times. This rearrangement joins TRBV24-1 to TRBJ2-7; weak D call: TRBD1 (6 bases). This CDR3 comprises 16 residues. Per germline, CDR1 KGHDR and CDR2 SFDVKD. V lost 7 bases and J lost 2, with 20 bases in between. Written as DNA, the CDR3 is TGTGCCACCAGATCCCCACAGGGAAACATCCCCTACGAGCAGTACTTC. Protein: CATRSPQGNIPYEQYF.